By sample fraction, the clone carrying this T cell receptor beta chain is medium-sized. Its cognate antigen is unknown. This sample was taken from a study of T and B cells in COVID-19 patients. Study conclusions and caveats: Highly clonal in active COVID-19, TRB repertoires exceeded healthy-donor diversity and richness at recovery. Patients with COVID-19 reportedly showed strongly skewed T cell receptor beta variable and joining gene usage. Symptomatic-phase blood samples from mildly ill patients and early samples from severe cases were scarce. There were some 2,500 TCR clusters exclusive to the recovered cohort, 31 with low generation probability.

BIOMED2 TRB-A/B primer pools were used in multiplex TRB PCR. MiXCR, applied by TCRdb to the multiplex PCR reads, yields one record per CDR3 protein. Among about 14,000 distinct CDR3 sequences listed, roughly 29% were seen once. From blood, 250-500 ng of genomic DNA served as TRB template. The TCR was taken from a human donor who had recovered from COVID-19. The sequencing input was blood.

The CDR3 DNA sequence: TGCAGCGTTGAAGATCAGGGACAGGGGGCTAATACGCAGTATTTT. This encodes CSVEDQGQGANTQYF. The chain is built from TRBV29-1 and TRBJ2-3; TRBD1 matches 12 bases. The CDR3 is 15 residues long. With 0 bases clipped from V and 7 bases from J, the junction kept 5 bases outside the gene matches. Germline V CDR1 and CDR2: SQVTM, ANQGSEA.